Below, 10 T cell receptor beta chains from the same sample are listed, as sequenced in a study of early stage breast cancer tumors. Measured with immunoSEQ multiplex PCR; TCRdb has only the in-frame clones, and not every one. The repertoire holds tens of thousands of clones, with about 78% as singletons. The material sequenced was blood. The receptors shown here come from a person between 60 and 70 years old with breast cancer.

The chain links TRBV15 to TRBJ2-3, with D unclear. Trimming stripped 0 bases from V and 4 bases from J, with 5 bases between. The CDR3 is 13 amino acids. Germline values: CDR1 LNHNV, CDR2 YYDKDF (reference sequence). CDR3: CATSRDLPDTQYF. The CDR3 nucleotides are TGTGCCACCAGCAGAGACCTACCAGATACGCAGTATTTT.

The chain combines TRBV11-2 with TRBJ2-7, with D maybe TRBD2 (5 bases). V lost 5 bases to trimming and J lost 9 bases, with 26 bases between them. CDR1 is SGHAT, CDR2 FQNNGV, per germline. The CDR3 contains 16 residues. The chain's CDR3 is CASSPQEGLVGVGQYF. The CDR3 DNA sequence: TGTGCCAGCAGCCCCCAAGAGGGCCTAGTGGGAGTGGGGCAGTACTTC.

V gene TRBV4-1 combines with J gene TRBJ2-5, with 9 bases lining up with TRBD2. This CDR3 spans 16 amino acids. Unmatched junction bases numbered 10, after V lost 3 bases and J lost 5 bases. The germline gives CDR1 MGHRA, CDR2 YSYEKL. CDR3 in amino acids: CASSQTGLAYTETQYF. In DNA form, the CDR3 reads TGCGCCAGCAGCCAGACGGGACTAGCATATACCGAGACCCAGTACTTC.

V is TRBV29-1 and J is TRBJ2-1, with 8 bases that match TRBD2. The germline V gene has CDR1 SQVTM and CDR2 ANQGSEA. The J segment lost 4 bases and the V segment lost 2 bases, leaving 7 bases of the junction unmatched. This CDR3 spans 15 amino acids. The CDR3 nucleotides read TGCAGCGTTGAAACCGGGACTAGGGAATACAATGAGCAGTTCTTC. This sequence encodes CSVETGTREYNEQFF.

The chain is built from TRBV2 and TRBJ2-7, with D possibly matching TRBD1 (5 bases). Germline CDR1 is SNHLY and CDR2 is FYNNEI. This CDR3 is 12 amino acids long. Deletions cut 6 bases from V and 7 bases from J, with 13 bases between. CDR3 nucleotide sequence: TGTGCCAGCAGGCCCTGGGGCCGAGAGCAGTACTTC. This translates into CASRPWGREQYF. The full variable domain, with the rest looked up from reference TRBV2 and TRBJ2-7, is EPEVTQTPSHQVTQMGQEVILRCVPISNHLYFYWYRQILGQKVEFLVSFYNNEISEKSEIFDDQFSVERPDGSNFTLKIRSTKLEDSAMYFCASRPWGREQYFGPGTRLTVT.

This chain links TRBV9 with TRBJ2-3, with 8 bases fitting TRBD2. In germline, CDR1 is SGDLS, CDR2 YYNGEE. Trimming at V came to 6 bases and at J to 5 bases, leaving 14 bases not matched to a gene. There are 16 residues in the CDR3. CDR3 nucleotide sequence: TGTGCCAGCACGGGAGCGGGAGATTCCTCAGGAGATACGCAGTATTTT. Translated: CASTGAGDSSGDTQYF.

This clone was found once. This rearrangement joins TRBV7-2 to TRBJ2-1, with 7 positions matching TRBD2. CDR1 and CDR2 from the germline V gene are SGHTA and FQGNSA. The CDR3 has 15 residues. J lost 3 bases, V lost 7 bases, and 9 bases had no gene match. The CDR3 here is CASNPGGGYYNEQFF. Written as DNA, the CDR3 is TGTGCCAGCAACCCGGGCGGGGGTTACTACAATGAGCAGTTCTTC.

This clone was observed a handful of times. V usage is TRBV7-9 and J usage is TRBJ2-7; D unclear. V lost 1 base and J lost 7, with 11 bases in between. The CDR3 sequence is 13 residues long. From germline, CDR1 is SEHNR and CDR2 FQNEAQ (reference sequence). The chain's CDR3 is CASSLVPEREQYF. CDR3 DNA: TGTGCCAGCAGCTTAGTGCCAGAAAGGGAGCAGTACTTC.

The gene calls are TRBV11-2 and TRBJ1-2; unclear D gene. CDR1 and CDR2 from the germline V gene are SGHAT and FQNNGV. Deletions cut 1 base from V and 4 bases from J, with 13 bases between. CDR3 length equals 15 residues. The CDR3 is CASSLGASGSYGYTF. The CDR3 coding sequence is TGTGCCAGCAGCTTAGGGGCCTCCGGGAGCTATGGCTACACCTTC.

This rearrangement joins TRBV30 to TRBJ1-2; D may be TRBD1 (5 bases). The CDR3 loop spans 13 amino acids. CDR1 is GTSNPN and CDR2 is SVGIG in the germline V gene (reference sequence). V was pared by 4 bases and J by 0 bases, with 9 bases between. CDR3 loop: CAWTSTANYGYTF. As DNA, the CDR3 is TGTGCCTGGACCTCGACAGCTAACTATGGCTACACCTTC. The variable domain in full, completed from reference TRBV30 and TRBJ1-2, reads SQTIHQWPATLVQPVGSPLSLECTVEGTSNPNLYWYRQAAGRGLQLLFYSVGIGQISSEVPQNLSASRPQDRQFILSSKKLLLSDSGFYLCAWTSTANYGYTFGSGTRLTVV.